The next 12 T cell receptor beta chains were all read from a single sample in a study of a mutant IDH1 vaccine in newly diagnosed glioma. Data came from immunoSEQ multiplex PCR; TCRdb stores just in-frame clones and leaves some out. The sample carries around 60,000 clones, around 92% recorded once. Regarding time point: baseline, week 1 (first vaccination visit). Described treatment: pre-vaccination baseline after standard-of-care therapy. The sample here was PBMCs, taken from a glioma patient treated with radiotherapy, temozolomide or both. These receptors originate from a man between 45 and 60 years old with glioma.

V is TRBV2 and J is TRBJ2-1, with 8 bases lining up with TRBD1. The CDR3 loop spans 15 amino acids. Trimming removed 7 bases from V and 6 bases from J; junction bases left unmatched: 11. Per the germline V gene, CDR1 is SNHLY and CDR2 is FYNNEI. Here the CDR3 DNA reads TGTGCCAGCAAGCTACAGGGGGTCCGTTCCAATGAGCAGTTCTTC. Its protein is CASKLQGVRSNEQFF.

The chain carries TRBV7-9 and TRBJ2-1; D uncertain. CDR1 and CDR2 (germline): SEHNR, FQNEAQ (reference sequence). This CDR3 region has 11 residues. V lost 5 bases, J lost 9 bases, and 8 bases lay in between. CDR3: CASSLKSEQFF. CDR3 in DNA: TGTGCCAGCAGCCTGAAGAGTGAGCAGTTCTTC.

The chain has TRBV19 and TRBJ2-1; possibly TRBD1 for D (6 bases). Trimming shortened V by 4 bases and J by 7 bases, and 14 bases separated the two germline ends. The CDR3 is 14 residues long. Germline V CDR1 and CDR2: LNHDA, SQIVND (reference sequence). The CDR3 region is CASSRGRNQNEQFF. The CDR3 DNA reads TGTGCCAGTAGTAGGGGGCGAAACCAAAATGAGCAGTTCTTC.

CDR3 in amino acids: CASSLGRPGTGSGANVLTF. The CDR3 nucleotides read TGTGCCAGCAGCTTGGGGAGGCCCGGGACAGGCTCTGGGGCCAACGTCCTGACTTTC. This chain connects TRBV5-6 to TRBJ2-6, with TRBD1 identical over 8 bases. Trimming removed 0 bases from V and 0 bases from J; junction bases left unmatched: 8. CDR1 is SGHDT and CDR2 is YYEEEE in the germline V gene. The CDR3 is 19 residues long.

V usage is TRBV27 and J usage is TRBJ1-1; D unresolved. This CDR3 has 13 amino acids. Germline V gene sequence: CDR1 MNHEY, CDR2 SMNVEV (reference sequence). Between the trimmed V and J ends, which lost 6 bases and 4 bases, there was a span of 12 bases. The CDR3 region has the DNA TGTGCCAGCAGAATTAGTCCCGCCACTGAAGCTTTCTTT. Protein sequence: CASRISPATEAFF.

This sequence joins TRBV19 and TRBJ1-5; tentative D call: TRBD1 (5 bases). Germline V lookup: CDR1 LNHDA, CDR2 SQIVND (reference sequence). The CDR3 spans 13 residues. Deletions cut 6 bases from V and 4 bases from J, with 10 bases between. This CDR3 reads CASRVQGNQPQHF. The DNA of the CDR3 is TGTGCCAGTAGAGTTCAGGGAAATCAGCCCCAGCATTTT.

This chain links TRBV5-1 with TRBJ1-5; tentatively, D is TRBD1 (6 bases). V shed 4 bases and J shed 2 bases, with 10 bases lying between them. In germline, CDR1 is SGHRS, CDR2 YFSETQ. This CDR3 is 14 amino acids long. The CDR3: CASSQGSGNQPQHF. CDR3 bases: TGCGCCAGCAGCCAGGGGAGCGGCAATCAGCCCCAGCATTTT.

The chain's CDR3 is CASSLGRGQPQHF. CDR3 nucleotide sequence: TGCGCCAGCAGCTTGGGCAGGGGGCAGCCCCAGCATTTT. The gene calls are TRBV5-1 and TRBJ1-5; the match to TRBD1 covers 7 bases. The germline gives CDR1 SGHRS, CDR2 YFSETQ. The CDR3 contains 13 residues. J was trimmed by 7 bases and V by 0 bases; bases with no gene match: 1. Full variable domain (missing parts from reference TRBV5-1 and TRBJ1-5): KAGVTQTPRYLIKTRGQQVTLSCSPISGHRSVSWYQQTPGQGLQFLFEYFSETQRNKGNFPGRFSGRQFSNSRSEMNVSTLELGDSALYLCASSLGRGQPQHFGDGTRLSIL.

The chain combines TRBV6-6 with TRBJ2-5; D uncertain. The CDR3 contains 12 residues. The V and J ends lost 2 bases and 4 bases respectively, with 5 bases between them. Germline CDR1 reads MNHNY; CDR2 reads SVGAGI (reference sequence). This CDR3 reads CASSYSPETQYF. In DNA form, the CDR3 reads TGTGCCAGCAGTTACAGTCCAGAGACCCAGTACTTC.

The chain combines TRBV4-2 with TRBJ2-2; TRBD2 matches at 10 bases. The CDR3 is 17 residues long. Germline CDR1 is LGHNA and CDR2 is YNFKEQ. J gave up 5 bases and V 0 bases, and 6 bases lay outside the gene matches. CDR3 DNA: TGTGCCAGCAGCCAAGATCAGCGGGAGGGCCTGACCGGGGAGCTGTTTTTT. Protein product: CASSQDQREGLTGELFF.

The rearrangement joins TRBV11-3 to TRBJ2-1; 7 positions match TRBD2. CDR3 size: 15 residues. Looked up from germline, CDR1 is SGHNT and CDR2 is YENEEA. V lost 6 bases, J lost 1 base, and 6 bases stayed unmatched. The CDR3 is CASSSSGGSYNEQFF. The DNA of the CDR3 is TGTGCCAGCAGTTCTAGCGGAGGGTCCTACAATGAGCAGTTCTTC.

J is TRBJ2-5 and V is TRBV7-6; D is ambiguous. The CDR3 contains 15 residues. Germline V lookup: CDR1 SGHVS, CDR2 FNYEAQ. The V end lost 2 bases, the J end lost 2 bases, and 12 bases lay between the germline ends. For the CDR3, the DNA is TGTGCCAGCAGCTTATACTTGGGCTCGCAAGAGACCCAGTACTTC. Translating gives CASSLYLGSQETQYF.